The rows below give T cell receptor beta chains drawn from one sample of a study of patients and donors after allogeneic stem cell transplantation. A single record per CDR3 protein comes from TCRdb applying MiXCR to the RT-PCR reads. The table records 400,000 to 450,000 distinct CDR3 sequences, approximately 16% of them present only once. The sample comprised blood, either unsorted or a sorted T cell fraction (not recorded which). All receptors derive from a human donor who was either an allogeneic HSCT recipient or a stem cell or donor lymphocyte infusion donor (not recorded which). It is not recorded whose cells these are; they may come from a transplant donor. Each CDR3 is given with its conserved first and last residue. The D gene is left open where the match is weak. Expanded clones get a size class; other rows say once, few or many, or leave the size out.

TGTGCCACCGGGGACGGAACTAATGAAAAACTGTTTTTT CATGDGTNEKLFF TRBJ1-4 TRBV10-3 NA few
TGTGCCAGCAGTCCCAGGGGTCTAGCCAAAAACATTCAGTACTTC CASSPRGLAKNIQYF TRBJ2-4 TRBV12-3/TRBV12-4 NA many
TGCGCCAGCAGCCACGGGACTGGATCATACGAGCAGTACTTC CASSHGTGSYEQYF TRBJ2-7 TRBV4-2 NA many
TGTGCCAGCAGACGTGGAGGGTTCGGGAACACTGAAGCTTTCTTT CASRRGGFGNTEAFF TRBJ1-1 TRBV12-3/TRBV12-4 NA many
TGCGCCAGCAGCCCAAAGGCAGGGGGGCGGGCAGATACGCAGTATTTT CASSPKAGGRADTQYF TRBJ2-3 TRBV4-1 NA NA
TGCGCCAGCAGCTTGGCTGGTGGGGAGGCTTCACCCCTCCACTTT CASSLAGGEASPLHF TRBJ1-6 TRBV5-1 NA NA
TGTGCCACCAGCAGGGTAACTAGCGGAGCTCCCAAAAACATTCAGTACTTC CATSRVTSGAPKNIQYF TRBJ2-4 TRBV15 TRBD2 few
TGTGCCAGCGGATACACCGGGACAGGACAAGAGACCCAGTACTTC CASGYTGTGQETQYF TRBJ2-5 TRBV12-3/TRBV12-4 TRBD1 NA
TGCAGTGCTAGTCTTCGGGGGTCTGGAAACACCATATATTTT CSASLRGSGNTIYF TRBJ1-3 TRBV20-1 NA few
TGCGCCAGCAGCCAAGACCTCCTCTCTAACATTCAGTACTTC CASSQDLLSNIQYF TRBJ2-4 TRBV4-1 NA NA
TGCGCCAGCAGCTTGGGGACAGGGAGAGCGGAGACCCAGTACTTC CASSLGTGRAETQYF TRBJ2-5 TRBV5-1 TRBD1 NA
TGCGCCAGCAGCGTTGGCGGCCATGGCTACACCTTC CASSVGGHGYTF TRBJ1-2 TRBV5-1 NA NA
TGTGCCAGCAGCTTAAGGGGGCTAAAGGATCAGCCCCAGCATTTT CASSLRGLKDQPQHF TRBJ1-5 TRBV7-8 TRBD1 NA
TGTGCCAGCACCTTAGCCCGGGGGGCTAGCGCTGCCTACGAGCAGTACTTC CASTLARGASAAYEQYF TRBJ2-7 TRBV12-3/TRBV12-4 NA few
TGCAGCGTTGAGTCTGGACTAGCCAAAAACATTCAGTACTTC CSVESGLAKNIQYF TRBJ2-4 TRBV29-1 NA many
TGTGCCACCAGCAGAGATCTAGCGGGAGTATCGGCCGGGGAGCTGTTTTTT CATSRDLAGVSAGELFF TRBJ2-2 TRBV15 TRBD2 many
TGTGCCAGCCTAGCAGGGAGGGTTAATGGCTACACCTTC CASLAGRVNGYTF TRBJ1-2 TRBV6-1 NA NA
TGTGCCAGTAGTATAGATCGGGGGTACTACGAGCAGTACTTC CASSIDRGYYEQYF TRBJ2-7 TRBV19 NA NA
TGTGCCAGCAGCTCCCCGGCGGGAGAGACCGGGGAGCTGTTTTTT CASSSPAGETGELFF TRBJ2-2 TRBV7-9 TRBD2 few
TGTGCCAGCAGCTTATGGACTCAGGGAGGAGAGACCCAGTACTTC CASSLWTQGGETQYF TRBJ2-5 TRBV7-2 NA NA
TGCGCCAGCAGCTTGGCTTCGGGGAGGACCGGGGAGCTGTTTTTT CASSLASGRTGELFF TRBJ2-2 TRBV5-1 NA few
TGCGCCAGCAGCCACCCACTAGCTAATGAGCAGTTCTTC CASSHPLANEQFF TRBJ2-1 TRBV4-1 NA many
TGTGCCAGCAGTAGGGACGCCCGGGGGGACAGTGAGCAGTTCTTC CASSRDARGDSEQFF TRBJ2-1 TRBV12-3/TRBV12-4 NA few
TGTGCTAGTGGTTCCCAGCGGGCTTTCACAGATACGCAGTATTTT CASGSQRAFTDTQYF TRBJ2-3 TRBV12-5 NA NA
TGTGCCAGCAGCCACAAGCTGAACACTGAAGCTTTCTTT CASSHKLNTEAFF TRBJ1-1 TRBV3-1 NA NA
TGTGCCAGCAATCGACAGGGCCCATCCTACGAGCAGTACTTC CASNRQGPSYEQYF TRBJ2-7 TRBV5-6 TRBD1 NA
TGTGCCAGTAGTATGACAGGGAGAAACGAGCAGTACTTC CASSMTGRNEQYF TRBJ2-7 TRBV19 TRBD1 NA
TGTGCCAGCAGCTCTACAGGGAGCGCAACTAATGAAAAACTGTTTTTT CASSSTGSATNEKLFF TRBJ1-4 TRBV11-1 NA few
TGTGCCAGCTCACCACGGGGGTTTAATGAAAAACTGTTTTTT CASSPRGFNEKLFF TRBJ1-4 TRBV18 NA NA
TGTGCCAGCGCCCTAGGACTAGCGGGGGGCCAAGAGACCCAGTACTTC CASALGLAGGQETQYF TRBJ2-5 TRBV9 TRBD2 NA
TGTGCCAGCAGCCAAGCCCCTCGTGGCCGTCCAGGGGGCTACACCTTC CASSQAPRGRPGGYTF TRBJ1-2 TRBV14 NA few
TGCAGCGGGCGGAACACTGAAGCTTTCTTT CSGRNTEAFF TRBJ1-1 TRBV29-1 NA NA
TGTGCCAGCAGAAGACATCTGAACACTGAAGCTTTCTTT CASRRHLNTEAFF TRBJ1-1 TRBV3-1 NA many
TGTGCCAGCAGCTCAAGGACATTCCAGGAGCTACCCCTCGAGCAGTACTTC CASSSRTFQELPLEQYF TRBJ2-7 TRBV7-9 NA NA
TGTGCCAGCAGTGTCTGGACCGACAAGAACACAGATACGCAGTATTTT CASSVWTDKNTDTQYF TRBJ2-3 TRBV6-1 NA NA
TGTGCCAGCAGTCGTTACCCGGGGGAGGCCTACGAGCAGTACTTC CASSRYPGEAYEQYF TRBJ2-7 TRBV27 NA few
TGCGCCAGCAGCCAGGATTCGCCAATGATGAACACTGAAGCTTTCTTT CASSQDSPMMNTEAFF TRBJ1-1 TRBV4-1 NA few
TGTGCCAGCAGCTTGGTTGCGGAGCCCGATCTGGCTTTCTTT CASSLVAEPDLAFF TRBJ1-1 TRBV5-6 NA NA
TGTGCCAGCAGTTGGGGAGGAGGCTACACCTTC CASSWGGGYTF TRBJ1-2 TRBV7-9 NA NA
TGTGCCAGCACCTGGGGGACAGGGACAATGAATGAGCAGTTCTTC CASTWGTGTMNEQFF TRBJ2-1 TRBV12-3/TRBV12-4 TRBD1 few
TGCGCCAGCAGCTCCCACGTTGGCAGGAGGAGCCCGGGCCTCAATGAGCAGTTCTTC CASSSHVGRRSPGLNEQFF TRBJ2-1 TRBV5-1 NA few
TGTGCCAGCAGTTTTAAACGGTCTGGAAACACCATATATTTT CASSFKRSGNTIYF TRBJ1-3 TRBV12-3/TRBV12-4 NA NA
TGTGCCAGCAGCCAAGATTGGCAGGGCAATCAGCCCCAGCATTTT CASSQDWQGNQPQHF TRBJ1-5 TRBV4-2 NA NA
TGCAGCGTTGATGGGGGAAACATTCAGTACTTC CSVDGGNIQYF TRBJ2-4 TRBV29-1 NA few
TGTGCCAGCACCTTAGAGAGAGGGGCCTACAATGAGCAGTTCTTC CASTLERGAYNEQFF TRBJ2-1 TRBV4-2 NA NA